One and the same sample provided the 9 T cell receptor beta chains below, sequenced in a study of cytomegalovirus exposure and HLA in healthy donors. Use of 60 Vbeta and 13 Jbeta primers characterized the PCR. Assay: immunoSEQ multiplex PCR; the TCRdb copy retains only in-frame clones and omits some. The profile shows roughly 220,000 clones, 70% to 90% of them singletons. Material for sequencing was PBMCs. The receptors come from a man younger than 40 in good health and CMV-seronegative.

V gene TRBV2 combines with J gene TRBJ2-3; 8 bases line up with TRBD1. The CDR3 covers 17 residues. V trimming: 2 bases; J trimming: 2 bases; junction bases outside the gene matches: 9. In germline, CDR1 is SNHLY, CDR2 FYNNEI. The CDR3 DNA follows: TGTGCCAGCAGTGAATGGAGGACAGGGAGCCTCACAGATACGCAGTATTTT. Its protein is CASSEWRTGSLTDTQYF.

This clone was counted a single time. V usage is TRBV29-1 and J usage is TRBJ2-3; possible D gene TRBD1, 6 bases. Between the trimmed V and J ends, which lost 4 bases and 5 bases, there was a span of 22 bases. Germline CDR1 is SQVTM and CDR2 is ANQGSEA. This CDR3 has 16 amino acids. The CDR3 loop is CSVAPRGTLVGDTQYF. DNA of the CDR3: TGCAGCGTTGCCCCTCGTGGGACACTTGTGGGAGATACGCAGTATTTT.

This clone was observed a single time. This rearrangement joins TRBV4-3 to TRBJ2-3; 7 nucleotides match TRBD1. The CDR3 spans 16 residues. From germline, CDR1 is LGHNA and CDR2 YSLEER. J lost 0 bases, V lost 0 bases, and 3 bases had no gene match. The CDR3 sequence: CASSQDRGQSTDTQYF. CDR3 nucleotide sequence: TGCGCCAGCAGCCAAGATCGGGGACAGAGCACAGATACGCAGTATTTT.

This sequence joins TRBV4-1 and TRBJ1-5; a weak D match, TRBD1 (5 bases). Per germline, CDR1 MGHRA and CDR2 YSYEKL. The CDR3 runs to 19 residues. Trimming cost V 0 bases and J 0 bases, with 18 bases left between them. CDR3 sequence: CASSQDGGVWADSNQPQHF. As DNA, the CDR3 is TGCGCCAGCAGCCAAGACGGGGGGGTCTGGGCAGATAGCAATCAGCCCCAGCATTTT.

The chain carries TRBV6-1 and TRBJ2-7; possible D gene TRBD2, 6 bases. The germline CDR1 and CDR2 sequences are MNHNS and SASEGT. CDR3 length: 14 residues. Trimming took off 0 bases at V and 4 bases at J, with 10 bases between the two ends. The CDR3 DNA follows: TGTGCCAGCAGTGAAGCAGACGGGAGATACGAGCAGTACTTC. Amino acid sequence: CASSEADGRYEQYF.

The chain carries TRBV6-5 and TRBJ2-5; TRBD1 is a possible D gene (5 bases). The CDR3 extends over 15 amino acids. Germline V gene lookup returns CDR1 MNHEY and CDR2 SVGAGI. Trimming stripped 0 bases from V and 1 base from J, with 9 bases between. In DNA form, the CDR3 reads TGTGCCAGCAGTTACTCGAGTCAGGGCCAAGAGACCCAGTACTTC. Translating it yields CASSYSSQGQETQYF.

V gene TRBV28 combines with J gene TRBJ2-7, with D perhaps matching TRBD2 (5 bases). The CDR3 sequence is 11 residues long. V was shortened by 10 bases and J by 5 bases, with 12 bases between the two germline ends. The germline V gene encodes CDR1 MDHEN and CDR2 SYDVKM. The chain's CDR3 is CAISTRDEQYF. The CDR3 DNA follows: TGTGCCATCTCAACGAGGGACGAGCAGTACTTC. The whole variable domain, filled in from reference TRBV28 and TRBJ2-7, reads DVKVTQSSRYLVKRTGEKVFLECVQDMDHENMFWYRQDPGLGLRLIYFSYDVKMKEKGDIPEGYSVSREKKERFSLILESASTNQTSMYLCAISTRDEQYFGPGTRLTVT.

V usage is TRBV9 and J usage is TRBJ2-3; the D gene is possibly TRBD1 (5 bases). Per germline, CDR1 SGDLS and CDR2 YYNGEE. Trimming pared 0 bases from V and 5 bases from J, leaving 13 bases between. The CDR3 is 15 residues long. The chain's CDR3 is CASSVGGAPGDTQYF. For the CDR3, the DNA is TGTGCCAGCAGCGTAGGGGGCGCACCGGGAGATACGCAGTATTTT.

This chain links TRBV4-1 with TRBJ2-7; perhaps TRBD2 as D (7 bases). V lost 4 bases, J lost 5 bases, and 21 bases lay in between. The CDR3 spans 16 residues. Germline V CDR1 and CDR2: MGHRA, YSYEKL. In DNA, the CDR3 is TGCGCCAGCAGCCCTTGGGGGGGCAGGGGAAGGGACGAGCAGTACTTC. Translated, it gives CASSPWGGRGRDEQYF.